This T cell receptor (beta chain) was retrieved from a study of radiation and T cells in renal cell carcinoma (dated by TCRdb to 2020 to 2022). About the investigation overall: Samples came from a clinical trial, in which primary renal cell carcinomas received 15 Gy stereotactic body radiation therapy followed by nephrectomy 4 weeks later. A total of about 4 million unique CDR3 nucleotide sequences, encoding some 2,700,000 unique CDR3 amino acid sequences, were found across all 50 or so samples. In total, 50 to 60 samples underwent TCR beta sequencing: roughly 26 tumors plus 27 peripheral blood samples. Summary of the overall study and its limitations: With a single-armed trial design, the study had no way to address how radiation dose or scheduling affects the TCR repertoire. Changes in the blood repertoire were not tracked past 4 weeks after treatment. Because pretreatment tumor biopsies were not available, the baseline intratumoral presence of clonotypes could not be determined. Top tumor clonotypes rose in blood from baseline to 2 weeks post-radiation, then contracted by 4 weeks, suggesting transient expansion of tumor-resident clones.

The CDR3 measures 16 amino acids from cysteine to phenylalanine. Just CDR3 DNA is preserved here, 48 bases in frame from base 1. V is clipped by 0 bases and J by 5 bases, and the sequence between their germline boundaries is 14 bases long. The germline V gene supplies CDR1 SGHDT and CDR2 YYEEEE. Explained via the paper, the time point label denotes: blood 2 weeks post-SBRT. Interpreted using the paper, the treatment or condition label stands for: 15 Gy SBRT to primary tumor, nephrectomy 4 weeks later. To follow tumor-enriched clonotypes, serial peripheral blood was collected from radiation-treated patients at baseline and at 2 weeks and 4 weeks after SBRT. Every patient's renal cell carcinoma showed clear cell pathology. Genomic DNA for TCR sequencing was prepared using the QIAamp DNA Blood Mini Kit (Qiagen). The analyses included only samples that passed all quality control checks. Following the manufacturer's recommendations, the immunoSEQ kit was used to generate TCR beta libraries from genomic DNA. For library preparation, a first multiplex PCR was performed with proprietary primers, followed by a second PCR in which unique barcodes were added, and bead cleanups were performed after each round. Each sample batch included a kit-provided positive control reaction and a negative control reaction. The final libraries were assessed on an Agilent 4200 TapeStation D1000 ScreenTape, pooled by volume, and quantified by qPCR. Sequencing ran on an Illumina NextSeq500 with a MidOutput 150-cycle cartridge, using 156 Read1 and 15 Index1 cycles with kit custom primers. The pooled library was loaded at approximately 0.92 pM with about 18% PhiX control spiked in. Regarding the original processing steps: Vendor-processed data were analyzed in R, and a clonotype was defined as all T cells sharing the same CDR3 nucleotide sequence. For clone abundance analyses, frequencies were normalized to the 10,000 most abundant clones in each sample. Public T cell clones, which averaged fewer than five per sample, were removed prior to analysis. Tumor-enriched and baseline blood-enriched clonotypes were defined by at least a 32-fold difference in abundance between compartments. Clonotypes expanded or contracted between blood time points were identified with a beta-binomial differential abundance model. The Baroni-Urbani and Buser coefficient was used to measure tumor-blood repertoire similarity, and groups were compared with two-tailed Wilcoxon tests in R. TCRdb provides this immuneACCESS table in a form limited to in-frame rearrangements. Some clones are lacking; in checked studies, under half of them reflect an unresolved V gene, and why the rest are absent is not known. That table gives V, J and clone size, and the DNA gave D and trimming. This sample holds some 60,000 clones; around 81% were observed only once. Approximately 7% of the sample lies in the top ten.

Turning to this clone: There is no known antigen for this receptor. The record has no base qualities; no much larger clone is one base away.

This TCR derives from a man in his 60s with renal cell carcinoma. In this chain, TRBV5-6 is recombined with TRBJ1-4; TRBD1 is possibly the D segment (6 matching bases). The specimen was blood, collected from a patient whose treatment included radiotherapy and nephrectomy. In nucleotide form, the sequence is TGTGCCAGCAGCTTGGGACTACAGGGCCCAAATGAAAAACTGTTTTTT. Its coded protein is CASSLGLQGPNEKLFF.